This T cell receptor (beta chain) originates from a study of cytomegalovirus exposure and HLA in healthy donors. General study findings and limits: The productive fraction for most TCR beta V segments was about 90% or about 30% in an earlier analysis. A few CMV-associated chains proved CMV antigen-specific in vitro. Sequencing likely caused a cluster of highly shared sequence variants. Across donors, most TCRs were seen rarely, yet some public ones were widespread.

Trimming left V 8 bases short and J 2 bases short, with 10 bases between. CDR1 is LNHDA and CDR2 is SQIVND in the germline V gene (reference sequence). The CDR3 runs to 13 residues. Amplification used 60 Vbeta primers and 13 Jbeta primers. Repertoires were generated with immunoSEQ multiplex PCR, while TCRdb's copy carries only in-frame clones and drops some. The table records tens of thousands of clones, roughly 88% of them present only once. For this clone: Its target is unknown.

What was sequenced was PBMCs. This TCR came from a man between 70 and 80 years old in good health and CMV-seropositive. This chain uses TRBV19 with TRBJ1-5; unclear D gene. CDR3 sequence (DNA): TGTGCCAGTTCGACTAGGGGCAATCAGCCCCAGCATTTT. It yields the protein CASSTRGNQPQHF. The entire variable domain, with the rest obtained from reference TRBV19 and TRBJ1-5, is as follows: DGGITQSPKYLFRKEGQNVTLSCEQNLNHDAMYWYRQDPGQGLRLIYYSQIVNDFQKGDIAEGYSVSREKKESFPLTVTSAQKNPTAFYLCASSTRGNQPQHFGDGTRLSIL.